This T cell receptor beta chain was sequenced for a study of CD8+CD57+ T cells in acquired aplastic anemia. Across the study: The study obtained an average of around 3.4 ug of DNA from sorted CD4+ and CD8+ cells. Healthy-donor CD4+ cells averaged around 10 million reads. Findings of the study overall: Patients and controls turned out to have 25 to 35 CD8+ CDR3 sequences in common. CD8+ Simpson's diversity in patients was not significantly different from that in controls.

Genomic DNA, serving as template, underwent TCR beta VDJ and CDR3 profiling. MiXCR, applied by TCRdb to the reads, yields one record per CDR3 protein. The sample has roughly 200,000 distinct CDR3 sequences, over 55% seen once. Comments on this clonotype: Its matching antigen is unknown. The junction departs from the called germline gene at one end, perhaps through a read error.

Per the germline V gene, CDR1 is MNHNS and CDR2 is SASEGT. This CDR3 has 14 amino acids. The V gene is TRBV6-1, the J gene TRBJ2-7; 8 bases are shared with TRBD1. The clonotype originates from a human donor in good health. Source material: sorted CD4+, CD8+, or CD8+CD57+ T cells (not recorded which) from PBMCs. CDR3 bases: TGCGCCAGCAGTGGACAGGGCCTTTCCTACGAGCAGTACTTC. Translation gives CASSGQGLSYEQYF.